The clone carrying this T cell receptor (beta chain) was observed a single time. The data stem from a study of blood T cell repertoires in COVID-19. Study at large: The origin of the acute and convalescent COVID-19 samples was the United States, Italy and Spain.

The CDR3 totals 13 residues. V shed 0 bases and J shed 7 bases, with 10 bases lying between them. Germline CDR1 SGHNT, CDR2 YYREEE (reference sequence). In the source study's methods: Amplification from reference gene primers served as the basis for estimated nucleated cell counts. Assay used: immunoSEQ multiplex PCR; TCRdb lists only in-frame clones, some missing. V, J and clone size reflect that table, while D and trimming were determined from the DNA. The sample records over 250,000 clones, about 85% being singletons. The TCR sequence derives from a man in his 60s who had recovered from COVID-19. Sequences were obtained from peripheral blood. The chain employs TRBV5-4 and TRBJ1-2, with D uncertain. The CDR3 here is CASSLGLGSGYTF. Here the CDR3 DNA reads TGTGCCAGCAGCTTGGGGCTCGGGAGTGGCTACACCTTC. Full variable domain (missing parts from reference TRBV5-4 and TRBJ1-2): ETGVTQSPTHLIKTRGQQVTLRCSSQSGHNTVSWYQQALGQGPQFIFQYYREEENGRGNFPPRFSGLQFPNYSSELNVNALELDDSALYLCASSLGLGSGYTFGSGTRLTVV.